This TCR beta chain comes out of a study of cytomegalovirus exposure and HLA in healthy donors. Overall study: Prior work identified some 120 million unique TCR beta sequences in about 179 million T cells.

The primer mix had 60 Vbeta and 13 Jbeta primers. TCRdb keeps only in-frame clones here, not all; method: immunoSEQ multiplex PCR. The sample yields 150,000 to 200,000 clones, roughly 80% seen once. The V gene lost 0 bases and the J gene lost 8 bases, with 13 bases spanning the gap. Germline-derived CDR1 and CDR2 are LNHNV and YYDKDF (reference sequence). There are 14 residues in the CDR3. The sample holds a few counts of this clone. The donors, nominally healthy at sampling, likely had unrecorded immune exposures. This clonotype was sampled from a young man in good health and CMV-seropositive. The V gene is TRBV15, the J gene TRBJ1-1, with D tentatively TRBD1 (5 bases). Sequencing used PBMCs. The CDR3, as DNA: TGTGCCACCAGCAGAGAGGCAGGGCCTGCGGAAGCTTTCTTT. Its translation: CATSREAGPAEAFF.